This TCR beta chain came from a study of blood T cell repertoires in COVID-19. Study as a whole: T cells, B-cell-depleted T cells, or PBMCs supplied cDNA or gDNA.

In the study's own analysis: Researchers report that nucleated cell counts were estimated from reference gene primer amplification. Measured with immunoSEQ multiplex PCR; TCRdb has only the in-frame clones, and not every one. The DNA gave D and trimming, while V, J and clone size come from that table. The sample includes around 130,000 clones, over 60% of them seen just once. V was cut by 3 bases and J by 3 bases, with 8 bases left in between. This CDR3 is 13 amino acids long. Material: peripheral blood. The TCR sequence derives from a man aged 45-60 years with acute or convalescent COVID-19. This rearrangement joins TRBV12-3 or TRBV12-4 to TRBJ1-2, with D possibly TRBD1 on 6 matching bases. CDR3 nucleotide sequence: TGTGCCAGCAGTTTGCAGGGGTACTATGGCTACACCTTC. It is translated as CASSLQGYYGYTF.